The present entry profiles one T cell receptor (beta chain) with its context. The sample is drawn from a study of blood T cell repertoires in COVID-19. On the study more broadly: The origin of the acute and convalescent COVID-19 samples was the United States, Italy and Spain. From T cells, B-cell-depleted T cells, or PBMCs came the material, which was cDNA or gDNA.

Trimming took 2 bases from V and 2 from J, leaving 14 bases between them. Germline loops: CDR1 SGHRS, CDR2 YFSETQ. The CDR3 has 15 residues. Per the original methods: Amplified reference gene primers provided the basis for estimating nucleated cell counts. Only in-frame clones appear in the TCRdb table, and some are missing; sequencing was by immunoSEQ multiplex PCR. V, J and clone size derive from that table, while D and trimming were established from the DNA sequence. Of about 190,000 clones in the sample, 80% to 90% are singletons; the top ten hold almost 5%. This clonotype was obtained from a woman at least 80 years old with acute or convalescent COVID-19. Input material: peripheral blood. This chain links TRBV5-1 with TRBJ2-7; possible D gene TRBD1, 6 bases. The CDR3 protein is CASSLTTGSPYEQYF. CDR3 in DNA: TGCGCCAGCAGCTTAACGACAGGCTCCCCCTACGAGCAGTACTTC.